This T cell receptor (beta chain) was captured in a study of T cells in localized non-small cell lung cancer. Study-wide findings and caveats: It was uninvolved adjacent lung that showed the highest T cell clonality, exceeding tumor.

Turning to this clone: The antigen is unknown.

CDR3 size: 18 residues. V was clipped by 2 bases and J by 2 bases; unmatched bases: 6. Germline V CDR1 and CDR2: SGHAT, FQNNGV. TCRdb keeps only in-frame clones here, not all; method: immunoSEQ multiplex PCR. The table lists about 24,000 clones, around 89% of them singletons. The rearrangement links TRBV11-2 to TRBJ2-3; 14 bases map to TRBD2. The source is a woman aged 40-70 years with stage III lung adenocarcinoma. Sequences were derived from peripheral blood mononuclear cells, sampled before any cancer treatment. The CDR3 loop reads CASSLLRTSGGITDTQYF. Here the CDR3 DNA reads TGTGCCAGCAGCTTACTACGGACTAGCGGGGGGATCACAGATACGCAGTATTTT.